This passage covers 3 T cell receptor beta chains from one sample sequenced in a study of T cells in Graves' hyperthyroidism and ophthalmopathy. TCR beta CDR3 regions were amplified from RNA. The TCR CDR3 first-round RT-PCR relied on the HTBI primer set. From the multiplex PCR reads, TCRdb called clonotypes with MiXCR, one entry per CDR3 protein. The data show around 350,000 distinct CDR3 sequences, just under 25% seen once. The sequencing sample was made of blood. The receptors come from a man in his fifties or sixties with Graves' hyperthyroidism.

The chain links TRBV20-1 to TRBJ2-1; D possibly uses TRBD1 or TRBD2 (8 bases each). Trimming stripped 6 bases from V and 9 bases from J, with 24 bases between. Germline values: CDR1 DFQATT, CDR2 SNEGSKA (reference sequence). The CDR3 runs to 15 residues. For the CDR3, the DNA is TGCAGTGCGGCCCGGGGAACTAGCGGACAGGGTGAGCAGTTCTTC. It is translated as CSAARGTSGQGEQFF.

Many counts were recorded for this clonotype. This chain joins TRBV2 and TRBJ2-5, with 8 bases that match TRBD2. Germline CDR1 SNHLY, CDR2 FYNNEI. V lost 9 bases to trimming and J lost 0 bases; unmatched junction nucleotides: 9. The CDR3 is made up of 15 amino acids. In DNA form, the CDR3 reads TGTGCCAGTAATTTAGCGGGGAAAAACCAAGAGACCCAGTACTTC. The encoded protein is CASNLAGKNQETQYF.

For this clonotype: At one of its ends the junction is not consistent with the germline gene, which may arise from a read error. The rearrangement links TRBV6-1 to TRBJ2-3; D is unclear. The assigned J gene may be wrong: the sequence end matches TRBJ1-5 better. CDR1 and CDR2 from the germline V gene are MNHNS and SASEGT. This CDR3 has 12 residues. The DNA of the CDR3 is TGCGCCAGCAGTGACGGGCCGTATACGCAGCATTTT. Protein sequence: CASSDGPYTQHF.